Each of the 5 T cell receptor beta chains below was sequenced from the same sample in a study of blood T cell repertoires in COVID-19 (TCRdb year 2020). Library construction relied on the immunoSEQ multiplex PCR assay. In its TCRdb copy, this immuneACCESS table keeps in-frame sequences only and misses some clones. Where compared with another copy, unresolved V genes explain less than half of these, and the others have no known cause. This sample lists just over 150,000 clones; 88% were detected once. Of the sample, about 6.6% is held by the ten largest clones. Source material: PBMCs or T cells enriched from blood (not recorded which). The receptors here all came from a woman in her 50s who had recovered from COVID-19.

The rearrangement uses TRBV4-3 and TRBJ1-4; the match to TRBD1 covers 10 bases. The CDR3 extends over 17 amino acids. Germline loops: CDR1 LGHNA, CDR2 YSLEER. Losses at the gene ends were 4 bases for V and 2 bases for J; bases not matched to a gene: 7. The CDR3 protein is CASSLGPGQGTNEKLFF. The CDR3, as DNA: TGCGCCAGCAGCCTGGGACCGGGACAGGGGACTAATGAAAAACTGTTTTTT.

This sequence joins TRBV6-5 and TRBJ1-2; maybe TRBD1 (5 bases). Germline V lookup: CDR1 MNHEY, CDR2 SVGAGI. The germline V and J ends were trimmed by 6 bases and 5 bases, with 7 bases remaining between them. The CDR3 has 11 residues. Here the CDR3 DNA reads TGTGCCAGCAGAGCAGGGTATGGCTACACCTTC. This sequence encodes CASRAGYGYTF.

V is TRBV27 and J is TRBJ1-1, with D uncertain. The CDR3 consists of 16 residues. CDR1 and CDR2 (germline): MNHEY, SMNVEV (reference sequence). V was shortened by 6 bases and J by 3 bases, with 20 bases between the two germline ends. The CDR3 protein is CASRLLTSGKYTEAFF. The DNA of the CDR3 is TGTGCCAGCAGACTACTTACCTCGGGGAAATACACTGAAGCTTTCTTT.

The V gene is TRBV29-1, the J gene TRBJ1-1, with 9 bases lining up with TRBD1. In germline, CDR1 is SQVTM, CDR2 ANQGSEA. The CDR3 runs 12 residues. The CDR3 protein is CRASDRGAEAFF. The DNA of the CDR3 is TGCAGGGCCTCGGACAGGGGTGCTGAAGCTTTCTTT.

This clone was found once. This chain uses TRBV2 with TRBJ2-3, with D tentatively TRBD2 (6 bases). Trimming took off 5 bases at V and 6 bases at J, with 18 bases between the two ends. There are 15 residues in the CDR3. Germline values: CDR1 SNHLY, CDR2 FYNNEI. The CDR3 DNA is TGTGCCAGCAGTTTGCAGGGACTCCCGAGGGATACGCAGTATTTT. It specifies CASSLQGLPRDTQYF.